Listed here are 23 T cell receptor beta chains from one sample, sequenced in a study of cytomegalovirus exposure and HLA in healthy donors. A multiplex PCR was run with 60 Vbeta primers and 13 Jbeta primers. Clones were read by immunoSEQ multiplex PCR, and TCRdb kept only the in-frame ones, dropping some. The sample holds 55,000 to 70,000 clones; around 70% are singletons and the top ten take just under 20%. The sample comprised PBMCs. The receptors were sampled from a woman aged 55 to 70 in good health and CMV-seropositive.

This clone appeared a few times. This chain links TRBV6-5 with TRBJ1-2, with TRBD1 identical over 7 bases. The CDR3 sequence is 14 residues long. With 6 bases clipped from V and 5 bases from J, the junction kept 9 bases outside the gene matches. Germline V lookup: CDR1 MNHEY, CDR2 SVGAGI. The CDR3 protein is CASSRDSTSYGYTF. CDR3 coding DNA: TGTGCCAGCAGCCGGGACAGCACAAGTTATGGCTACACCTTC.

V is TRBV7-2 and J is TRBJ2-7, with D perhaps matching TRBD1 (5 bases). In germline, CDR1 is SGHTA, CDR2 FQGNSA. The V end was cut by 3 bases, the J end by 2 bases, with 8 bases between. This CDR3 is 13 amino acids long. CDR3 sequence (DNA): TGTGCCAGCAGCTTTGGACAAGCCTACGAGCAGTACTTC. Amino acids: CASSFGQAYEQYF. Full variable domain (rest looked up from reference TRBV7-2 and TRBJ2-7): GAGVSQSPSNKVTEKGKDVELRCDPISGHTALYWYRQSLGQGLEFLIYFQGNSAPDKSGLPSDRFSAERTGGSVSTLTIQRTQQEDSAVYLCASSFGQAYEQYFGPGTRLTVT.

This clone was seen a handful of times. One junction end does not reproduce the germline sequence, and a read error may be involved. The CDR3 DNA is TGTTCCAGCAGCCGCCCGTCAGGCATGAACACTGAAGCTTTCTTT. It is translated as CSSSRPSGMNTEAFF. The gene calls are TRBV7-9 and TRBJ1-1; D is undetermined. Germline CDR1 is SEHNR and CDR2 is FQNEAQ (reference sequence). The CDR3 totals 15 residues.

This clone was seen only once. The CDR3 DNA follows: TGTGCCAGCAGCTTACACAGGGACGGCCATGGCTACACCTTC. Its protein is CASSLHRDGHGYTF. The J gene is TRBJ1-2, the V gene TRBV7-2; D might be TRBD1 (6 bases). V shed 2 bases and J shed 6 bases, with 13 bases lying between them. The CDR3 length is 14 residues. The germline V gene encodes CDR1 SGHTA and CDR2 FQGNSA.

The chain carries TRBV27 and TRBJ2-7; TRBD2 matches 8 bases. Germline-derived CDR1 and CDR2 are MNHEY and SMNVEV (reference sequence). CDR3 length: 16 amino acids. Trimming cost V 6 bases and J 4 bases; bases outside gene matches: 14. The CDR3 protein is CASSPVRAGVNYEQYF. In DNA form, the CDR3 reads TGTGCCAGCAGCCCAGTTAGAGCGGGGGTCAATTACGAGCAGTACTTC.

J is TRBJ1-4 and V is TRBV4-3; 10 bases line up with TRBD1. The ends lost 0 bases at V and 10 bases at J; junction bases unmatched: 5. The CDR3 is made up of 15 amino acids. Germline CDR1 reads LGHNA; CDR2 reads YSLEER. The CDR3 nucleotides are TGCGCCAGCAGCCAAGATTGGACAGGGGGGGGAAAACTGTTTTTT. Encoded protein: CASSQDWTGGGKLFF.

The V gene is TRBV7-2, the J gene TRBJ2-3; D perhaps matches TRBD1 (6 bases). Germline loops: CDR1 SGHTA, CDR2 FQGNSA. V lost 5 bases to trimming and J lost 3 bases, with 12 bases between them. CDR3 length: 14 amino acids. CDR3 sequence: CASSPGAATDTQYF. The DNA for the CDR3 is TGTGCCAGCAGCCCAGGGGCAGCTACAGATACGCAGTATTTT.

This clone appeared a single time. The chain employs TRBV19 and TRBJ1-2; 11 nucleotides line up with TRBD1. The CDR3 extends over 16 amino acids. CDR1 is LNHDA and CDR2 is SQIVND in the germline V gene (reference sequence). V gave up 3 bases and J gave up 6 bases; unmatched junction bases: 9. The CDR3 nucleotides are TGTGCCAGTAGTATCCGGGACAGGGGGGTGAGTGATGGCTACACCTTC. Its protein is CASSIRDRGVSDGYTF.

The V call is TRBV7-2, the J call TRBJ2-7; TRBD1 agrees at 11 bases. Germline trimming cut 1 base from V and 3 bases from J; bases unmatched to any gene: 5. CDR1 is SGHTA and CDR2 is FQGNSA in the germline V gene. The CDR3 has 16 residues. The CDR3 sequence is CASSLVRGTGGYEQYF. In DNA form, the CDR3 reads TGTGCCAGCAGCTTAGTCCGCGGGACAGGGGGCTACGAGCAGTACTTC.

This clone has a single count. The chain recombines TRBV19 with TRBJ1-2, with a tentative D call TRBD1 (6 bases). Deletions cut 0 bases from V and 8 bases from J, with 16 bases between. The length of the CDR3 is 15 residues. Looked up from germline, CDR1 is LNHDA and CDR2 is SQIVND (reference sequence). CDR3 DNA: TGTGCCAGTAGTATAGATATCTACAGGGCTCGGGGCTACACCTTC. Its protein product is CASSIDIYRARGYTF.

The chain has TRBV9 and TRBJ1-5, with D perhaps TRBD1 (5 bases). The CDR3 has 15 amino acids. Germline CDR1 SGDLS, CDR2 YYNGEE. V was shortened by 3 bases and J by 3 bases, with 13 bases between the two germline ends. CDR3 in amino acids: CASSGTGSLNQPQHF. The CDR3, as DNA: TGTGCCAGCAGCGGAACAGGTTCACTCAATCAGCCCCAGCATTTT.

This chain joins TRBV7-6 and TRBJ2-5; the match to TRBD2 covers 7 bases. Germline V gene data show CDR1 as SGHVS and CDR2 as FNYEAQ. The length of the CDR3 is 15 residues. The V and J ends lost 5 bases and 1 base, in that order; junction bases with no gene match: 7. The CDR3 spells CASSPARTSQETQYF. The CDR3 DNA reads TGTGCCAGCAGCCCCGCCCGGACTAGCCAAGAGACCCAGTACTTC.

The V gene is TRBV10-3, the J gene TRBJ2-2, with 8 bases fitting TRBD2. CDR1 ENHRY and CDR2 SYGVKD come from the germline V gene. CDR3 length: 15 residues. Trimming took 0 bases from V and 3 from J; bases not matched to a gene: 0. The chain's CDR3 is CAISESRGDTGELFF. CDR3 in DNA: TGTGCCATCAGTGAGTCGCGGGGGGACACCGGGGAGCTGTTTTTT.

This chain links TRBV19 with TRBJ2-2; 7 bases map to TRBD2. This CDR3 comprises 12 residues. Germline V gene sequence: CDR1 LNHDA, CDR2 SQIVND (reference sequence). V lost 8 bases, J lost 7 bases, and 4 bases stayed unmatched. The CDR3 is CASGSGVGELFF. In DNA form, the CDR3 reads TGTGCCAGTGGGAGCGGGGTCGGGGAGCTGTTTTTT.

The V and J genes are TRBV29-1 and TRBJ1-4; possible D gene TRBD1, 6 bases. The V end lost 7 bases, the J end lost 7 bases, and 10 bases lay between the germline ends. The CDR3 contains 11 residues. The germline V gene encodes CDR1 SQVTM and CDR2 ANQGSEA. CDR3 loop: CSGGHGEKLFF. The CDR3 bases are TGCAGCGGGGGACACGGTGAAAAACTGTTTTTT.

The V call is TRBV4-3, the J call TRBJ2-5, with 8 nucleotides matching TRBD2. TRBJ2-7 matches the DNA end more closely, so the J call is doubtful. From germline, CDR1 is LGHNA and CDR2 YSLEER. This CDR3 comprises 16 residues. The CDR3 bases are TGCGCCAGCAGCCAAGATTCGGGACTAGGAGGCTACGAGCAGTACTTC. It is translated as CASSQDSGLGGYEQYF.

This clone has more than one count but fewer than ten. This chain uses TRBV6-6 with TRBJ2-6, with D perhaps matching TRBD2 (5 bases). Germline V gene data show CDR1 as MNHNY and CDR2 as SVGAGI (reference sequence). The CDR3 totals 13 residues. Trimming removed 8 bases at V and 2 bases at J, with 7 bases between. Here the CDR3 DNA reads TGTGCCAGCGCGGGTACTGGGGCCAACGTCCTGACTTTC. Amino acid sequence: CASAGTGANVLTF.

This clone was seen more than once but under ten times. The DNA is omitted, as the CDR3 cannot be located on it reliably, and the CDR3 follows TCRdb's listing. The CDR3 loop is CASSFGQGNEKLLF. The V gene is TRBV27, the J gene TRBJ1-4; no DNA check was done on the table's D call, TRBD1. The CDR3 totals 14 residues, both ends included. Germline V gives CDR1 MNHEY, CDR2 SMNVEV (reference sequence).

This clone was counted once. The rearrangement uses TRBV7-2 and TRBJ1-1, with TRBD1 matching 7 bases. The germline V gene has CDR1 SGHTA and CDR2 FQGNSA. With V trimmed by 10 bases and J by 7 bases, 15 bases remained unmatched. The CDR3 sequence is 14 residues long. CDR3 DNA: TGTGCCACCACACAATCCACAGGGGTTGGTGAAGCTTTCTTT. As protein: CATTQSTGVGEAFF.

V is TRBV14 and J is TRBJ2-2, with 11 bases identical to TRBD2. V shed 3 bases and J 2 bases; nucleotides not matched to a gene: 8. The CDR3 runs 18 residues. Germline loops: CDR1 SGHDN, CDR2 FVKESK. The CDR3 nucleotides are TGTGCCAGCAGCCAGAGACCGGGACTAGCGGTTAACACCGGGGAGCTGTTTTTT. Translated: CASSQRPGLAVNTGELFF. Filled out from reference TRBV14 and TRBJ2-2, the complete variable domain reads EAGVTQFPSHSVIEKGQTVTLRCDPISGHDNLYWYRRVMGKEIKFLLHFVKESKQDESGMPNNRFLAERTGGTYSTLKVQPAELEDSGVYFCASSQRPGLAVNTGELFFGEGSRLTVL.

The V gene is TRBV27, the J gene TRBJ1-2, with 8 bases that match TRBD1. The germline V gene encodes CDR1 MNHEY and CDR2 SMNVEV (reference sequence). Trimming took 6 bases from V and 8 from J; bases not matched to a gene: 8. CDR3 size: 13 residues. CDR3 coding DNA: TGTGCCAGCAGCAGACAGGGGCCCACGGGCTACACCTTC. Translated, it gives CASSRQGPTGYTF.

This clone was seen only a few times. The chain has TRBV7-2 and TRBJ2-1; TRBD2 agrees at 7 bases. The V and J ends lost 3 bases and 15 bases, in that order; junction bases with no gene match: 5. There are 11 residues in the CDR3. Per the germline V gene, CDR1 is SGHTA and CDR2 is FQGNSA. This CDR3 reads CASSFAREAFF. In DNA, the CDR3 is TGTGCCAGCAGCTTTGCCCGGGAGGCGTTCTTC. Combining the CDR3 with reference TRBV7-2 and TRBJ2-1 gives the whole variable domain GAGVSQSPSNKVTEKGKDVELRCDPISGHTALYWYRQSLGQGLEFLIYFQGNSAPDKSGLPSDRFSAERTGGSVSTLTIQRTQQEDSAVYLCASSFAREAFFGPGTRLTVL.

This chain joins TRBV9 and TRBJ2-1; TRBD1 aligns across 7 bases. The CDR3 is 16 residues long. Germline V lookup: CDR1 SGDLS, CDR2 YYNGEE. The V and J ends lost 3 bases and 6 bases, in that order; junction bases with no gene match: 12. The CDR3 reads CASSAPPGQLGNEQFF. CDR3 coding DNA: TGTGCCAGCAGCGCCCCTCCGGGACAGTTAGGCAATGAGCAGTTCTTC.